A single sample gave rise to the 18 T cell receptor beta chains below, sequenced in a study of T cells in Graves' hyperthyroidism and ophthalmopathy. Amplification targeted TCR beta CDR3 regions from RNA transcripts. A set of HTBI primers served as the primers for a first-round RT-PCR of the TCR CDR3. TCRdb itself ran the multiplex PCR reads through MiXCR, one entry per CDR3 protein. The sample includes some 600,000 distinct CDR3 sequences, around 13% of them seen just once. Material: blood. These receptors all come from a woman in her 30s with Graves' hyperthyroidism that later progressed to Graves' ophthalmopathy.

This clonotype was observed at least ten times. In DNA, the CDR3 is TGTGCCAGCAGTTACGCCGCACCCAGGGAAGGTCGAGAGACCCAGTACTTC. Translated: CASSYAAPREGRETQYF. The genes are TRBV6-2 or TRBV6-3 and TRBJ2-5, with a weak D call TRBD1 (5 bases). Germline loops: CDR1 MNHEY, CDR2 SVGEGT. The V and J ends lost 2 bases and 4 bases respectively, with 20 bases between them. There are 17 residues in the CDR3.

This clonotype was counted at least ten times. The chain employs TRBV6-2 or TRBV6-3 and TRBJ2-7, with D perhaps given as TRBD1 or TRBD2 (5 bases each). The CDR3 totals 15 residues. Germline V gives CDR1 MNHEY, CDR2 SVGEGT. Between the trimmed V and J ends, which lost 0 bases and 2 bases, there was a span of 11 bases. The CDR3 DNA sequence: TGTGCCAGCAGTTACTCACCGAGGGACGCCTACGAGCAGTACTTC. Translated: CASSYSPRDAYEQYF.

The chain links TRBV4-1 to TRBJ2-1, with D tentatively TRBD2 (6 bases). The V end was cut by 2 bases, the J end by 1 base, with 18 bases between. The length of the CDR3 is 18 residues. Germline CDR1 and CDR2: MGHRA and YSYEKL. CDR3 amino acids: CASSQRSFSGPSYNEQFF. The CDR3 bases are TGCGCCAGCAGCCAACGAAGTTTTAGCGGCCCATCCTACAATGAGCAGTTCTTC.

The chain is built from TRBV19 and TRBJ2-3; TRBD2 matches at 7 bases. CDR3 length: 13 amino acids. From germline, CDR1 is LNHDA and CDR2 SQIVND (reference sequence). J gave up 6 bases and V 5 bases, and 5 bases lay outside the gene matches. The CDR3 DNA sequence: TGTGCCAGTAGTGGAGCGGGGCGGGATACGCAGTATTTT. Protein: CASSGAGRDTQYF.

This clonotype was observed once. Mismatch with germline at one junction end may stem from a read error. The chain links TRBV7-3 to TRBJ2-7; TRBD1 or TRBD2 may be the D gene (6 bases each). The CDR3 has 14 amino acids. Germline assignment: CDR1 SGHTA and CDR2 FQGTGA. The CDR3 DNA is TGTGCCAGCAGCGAACAGGGAGGCACCGGGGAGCTGTACTTC. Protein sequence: CASSEQGGTGELYF.

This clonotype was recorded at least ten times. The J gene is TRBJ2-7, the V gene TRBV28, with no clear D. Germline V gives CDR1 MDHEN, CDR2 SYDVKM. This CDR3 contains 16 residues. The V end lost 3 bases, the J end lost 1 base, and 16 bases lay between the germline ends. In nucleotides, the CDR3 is TGTGCCAGCAGTTTCCGTGCCCAGATGCGGTCCTACGAGCAGTACTTC. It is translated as CASSFRAQMRSYEQYF.

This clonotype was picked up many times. In DNA, the CDR3 is TGTGCCAGCAGAACAACAGGGGGTTGGACTGAAGCTTTCTTT. Its protein is CASRTTGGWTEAFF. V gene TRBV11-2 combines with J gene TRBJ1-1; 8 nucleotides align to TRBD1. CDR1 and CDR2 (germline): SGHAT, FQNNGV. J was trimmed by 5 bases and V by 6 bases; bases with no gene match: 8. The CDR3 spans 14 residues. Filled out from reference TRBV11-2 and TRBJ1-1, the complete variable domain reads EAGVAQSPRYKIIEKRQSVAFWCNPISGHATLYWYQQILGQGPKLLIQFQNNGVVDDSQLPKDRFSAERLKGVDSTLKIQPAKLEDSAVYLCASRTTGGWTEAFFGQGTRLTVV.

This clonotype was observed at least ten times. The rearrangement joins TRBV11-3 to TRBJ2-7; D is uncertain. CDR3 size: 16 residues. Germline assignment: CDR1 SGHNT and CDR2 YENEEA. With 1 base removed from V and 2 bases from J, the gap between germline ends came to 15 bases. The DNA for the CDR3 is TGTGCCAGCAGCTTAGGAATGCTACAGAACACCTACGAGCAGTACTTC. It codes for CASSLGMLQNTYEQYF.

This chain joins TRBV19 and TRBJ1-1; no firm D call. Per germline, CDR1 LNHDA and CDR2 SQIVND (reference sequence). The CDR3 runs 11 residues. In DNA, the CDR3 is TGTGCTGGGGTCGAGGGCACTGAAGCTTTCTTT. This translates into CAGVEGTEAFF.

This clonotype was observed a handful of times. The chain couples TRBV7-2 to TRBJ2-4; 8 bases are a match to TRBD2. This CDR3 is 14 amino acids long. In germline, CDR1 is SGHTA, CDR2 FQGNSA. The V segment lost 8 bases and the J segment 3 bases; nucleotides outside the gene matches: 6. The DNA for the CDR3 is TGTGCCAGCGCGAGCGGGGGATACAAAAACATTCAGTACTTC. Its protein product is CASASGGYKNIQYF.

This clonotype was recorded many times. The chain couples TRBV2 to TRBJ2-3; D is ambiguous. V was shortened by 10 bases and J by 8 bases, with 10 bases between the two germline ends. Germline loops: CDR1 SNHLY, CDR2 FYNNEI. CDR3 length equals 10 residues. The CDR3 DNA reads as TGTGCCACCACCAGCGTTACGCAGTATTTT. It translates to CATTSVTQYF.

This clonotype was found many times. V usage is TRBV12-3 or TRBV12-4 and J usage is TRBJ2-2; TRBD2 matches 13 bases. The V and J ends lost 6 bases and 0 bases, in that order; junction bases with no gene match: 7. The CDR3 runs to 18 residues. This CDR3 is CASRKGLAGTANTGELFF. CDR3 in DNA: TGTGCCAGCAGGAAGGGACTAGCGGGAACCGCGAACACCGGGGAGCTGTTTTTT.

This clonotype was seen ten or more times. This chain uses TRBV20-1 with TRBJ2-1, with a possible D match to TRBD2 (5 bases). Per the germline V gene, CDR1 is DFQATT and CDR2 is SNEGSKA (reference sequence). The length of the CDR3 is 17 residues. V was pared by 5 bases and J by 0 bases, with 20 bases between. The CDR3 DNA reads TGCAGTGCTGCGGGCGCTGATTTCCAGAGCTCCTACAATGAGCAGTTCTTC. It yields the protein CSAAGADFQSSYNEQFF.

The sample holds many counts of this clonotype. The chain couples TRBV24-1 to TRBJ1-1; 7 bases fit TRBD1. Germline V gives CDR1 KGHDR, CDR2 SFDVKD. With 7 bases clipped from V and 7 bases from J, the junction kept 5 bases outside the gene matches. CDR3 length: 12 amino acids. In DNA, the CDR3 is TGTGCCACCAGCCGACAGGGTGATGAAGCTTTCTTT. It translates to CATSRQGDEAFF.

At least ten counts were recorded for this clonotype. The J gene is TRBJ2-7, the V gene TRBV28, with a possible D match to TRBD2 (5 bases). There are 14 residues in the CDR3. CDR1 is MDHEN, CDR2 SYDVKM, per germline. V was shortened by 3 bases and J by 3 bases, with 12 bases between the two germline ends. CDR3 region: CASSFWGENYEQYF. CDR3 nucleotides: TGTGCCAGCAGTTTTTGGGGAGAAAACTACGAGCAGTACTTC.

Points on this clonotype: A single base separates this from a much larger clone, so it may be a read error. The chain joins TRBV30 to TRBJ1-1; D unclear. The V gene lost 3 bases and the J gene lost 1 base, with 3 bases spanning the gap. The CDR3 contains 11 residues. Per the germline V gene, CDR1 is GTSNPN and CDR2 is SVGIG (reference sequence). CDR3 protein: CAWRANTEAFF. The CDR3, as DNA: TGTGCCTGGAGAGCGAACACTGAAGCTTTCTTT.

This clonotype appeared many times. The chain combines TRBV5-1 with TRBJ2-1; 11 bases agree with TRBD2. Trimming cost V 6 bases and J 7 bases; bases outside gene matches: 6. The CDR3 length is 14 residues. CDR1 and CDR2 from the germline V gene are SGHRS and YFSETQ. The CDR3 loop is CASTDLAGGNEQFF. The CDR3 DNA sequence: TGCGCCAGCACCGATCTAGCGGGAGGAAATGAGCAGTTCTTC.

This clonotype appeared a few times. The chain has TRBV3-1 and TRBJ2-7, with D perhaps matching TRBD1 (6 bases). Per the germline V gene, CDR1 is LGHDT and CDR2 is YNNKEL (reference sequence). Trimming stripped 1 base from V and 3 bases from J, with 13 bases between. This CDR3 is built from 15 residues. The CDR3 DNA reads TGTGCCAGCAGCCAAGTGGGGGCAGGGAACTACGAGCAGTACTTC. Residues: CASSQVGAGNYEQYF.